A selection of T cell receptor beta chains follows, all from one sample in a study of OX40 agonist ivuxolimab in advanced cancers. Using immunoSEQ multiplex PCR, the repertoire was profiled, and TCRdb retains in-frame clones only, with some absent. The table shows 87,000 or so clones, with just under 90% occurring only once. Sequenced here: CD4+ or CD8+ T cells sorted from blood, sampled in a trial of the OX40 agonist ivuxolimab. Source of these receptors: an adult with an advanced solid tumor such as melanoma, head and neck, liver or kidney cancer. Both conserved end residues are part of each CDR3. A D gene is named only where the DNA matches it firmly. Only some rows state a clone size, as once, few, many or a class for expanded clones.

j_call d_call v_call clone_size cdr3_nt cdr3_aa
TRBJ2-7 . TRBV6-5 . TGTGCCAGCAAACCGGGCCCGAGCTCCTACGAGCAGTACTTC CASKPGPSSYEQYF
TRBJ2-7 . TRBV5-1 . TGCGCCAGCAGCTTGGTTCAGGCCGACTACGAGCAGTACTTC CASSLVQADYEQYF
TRBJ2-7 . TRBV18 . TGTGCCAGCTCACCCGGGACAATTGGCGAGCAGTACTTC CASSPGTIGEQYF
TRBJ1-1 TRBD1 TRBV5-1 . TGCGCCAGCAGCCCGGGACAGCCGAACACTGAAGCTTTCTTT CASSPGQPNTEAFF
TRBJ2-2 . TRBV14 . TGTGCCAGCAGCCGCGTGGGGGAGCTGTTTTTT CASSRVGELFF
TRBJ2-2 . TRBV9 once TGTGCCAGCAGCTCTCACAGCGAGACCGGGGAGCTGTTTTTT CASSSHSETGELFF
TRBJ2-1 . TRBV5-1 . TGCGCCAGCAGCCTGAGGATCGGTTACAATGAGCAGTTCTTC CASSLRIGYNEQFF
TRBJ1-2 . TRBV11-2 . TGTGCCAGCAGCTTAGTCAGACACTCCGCCTATGGCTACACCTTC CASSLVRHSAYGYTF
TRBJ1-2 . TRBV7-9 . TGTGCCAGCACCCAATCCCAGGGGAGAGGTGGCTACACCTTC CASTQSQGRGGYTF
TRBJ2-2 . TRBV7-6 . TGTGCCAGCAGCTTAGGAAGGACCGGGGAGCTGTTTTTT CASSLGRTGELFF
TRBJ1-5 TRBD1 TRBV18 few TGTGCCAGCTCACCGGAGGACAGGGGGGACAATCAGCCCCAGCATTTT CASSPEDRGDNQPQHF
TRBJ2-5 . TRBV4-1 . TGCGCCAGCAGCCAGGCTGGGGGTCCCGAGACCCAGTACTTC CASSQAGGPETQYF
TRBJ2-7 . TRBV25-1 . TGTGCCAGCACGAGAGGGAGGAACTACGAGCAGTACTTC CASTRGRNYEQYF
TRBJ1-6 . TRBV6-5 . TGTGCCAGCAGTTACTCAGGGCCACTGGGGGGATCACCCCTCCACTTT CASSYSGPLGGSPLHF
TRBJ1-1 . TRBV6-5 . TGTGCCAGCAGTGGGCGGGGGGCTGGAGACACTGAAGCTTTCTTT CASSGRGAGDTEAFF
TRBJ1-2 TRBD1 TRBV7-9 . TGTGCCAGCAGCTGGACAGGTTCTAACTATGGCTACACCTTC CASSWTGSNYGYTF